One TCR beta chain is described in this entry. This clone was seen more than once but under ten times. No antigen is known for it. Base qualities are not provided; no much larger clone lies one nucleotide away. The sample belongs to a study of T cell responses to AZD1222 COVID-19 vaccine (dated by TCRdb to the early 2020s). With regard to the full study: A total of 233 trial participants underwent TCR sequencing, of whom 207 received two doses of AZD1222 and some 25 received two doses of the MenACWY control vaccine. Trial participants were enrolled into age subgroups of 18-55, 56-69 and 70-plus years, which contained 148, 28 and 57 TCR-sequenced participants, respectively.

The CDR3 regions of human TCRbeta chains were analyzed by immunosequencing. The authors' analysis ran thus. TCRs in the repertoires were matched against a reference library of SARS-CoV-2-specific TCRs that had been generated with the MIRA antigen-specificity platform. Breadth was defined as the fraction of unique TCRs that were SARS-CoV-2-associated. Depth was defined as the fraction of total T cells that were SARS-CoV-2-associated. Each spike-specific TCR was assigned to its reactive spike region and to a CD4 or CD8 class using the MIRA data. Log10-transformed breadth and depth values were compared by one-way ANOVA with Sidak's multiple comparisons tests. Imported from immuneACCESS, the table was reduced by TCRdb to in-frame sequences with V and J called. These copies leave out some clones; in studies compared against another copy, an unresolved V gene accounts for under half, and the cause of the remainder is not known. From that table come the V and J calls and clone size; the DNA was used to work out D and trimming. This sample has 100,000 to 150,000 clones in its table, and approximately 90% of those were observed once. Under 1.2% of the sample is in the top ten clones.

General findings and caveats noted by the study authors: Because no day 14 peak-response samples were available, repertoires were characterized only after the peak T cell response. Conclusions about previously exposed vaccinees are limited, since just a handful of AZD1222 recipients were seropositive for SARS-CoV-2 at baseline. In the small 56-69-year group, the increase in depth fell short of significance, most likely because of low power. Spike-specific TCR breadth and depth rose significantly after two AZD1222 doses compared with day 0 and with MenACWY recipients. Participants were mostly white British and included more females than males, and it was suggested by the authors that clonal diversity may have been underestimated. CD4 TCRs associated with the vaccine covered the entire spike protein, and the dominant responses were in regions 160-218 and 743-854. Reportedly, almost half of the unique spike-specific TCRs recognized epitopes lying outside the regions that are mutated in the B.1.351 and B.1.1.7 variants.

From a lookup of the germline V gene (reference sequence), CDR1 and CDR2 are LNHDA and SQIVND. V lost 5 bases and J lost 3 bases; the stretch between them is 13 bases long. Inclusive of the bounding cysteine and phenylalanine, the CDR3 is 14 residues long. Only CDR3 DNA is held: 42 bases, read in frame from base 1. The time point label, as the study defines it: about 28 days (+/-7) after the second vaccine dose. AZD1222 recipients with second doses at about 4 weeks or about 12 weeks were pooled, because spike-specific TCR depth and breadth did not differ between schedules. Vaccinee samples were obtained from the UK trials COV001 and COV002, which included a single-blind randomized controlled phase 2/3 trial of AZD1222 (ChAdOx1 nCoV-19) in healthy adults. For TCRbeta chain sequencing, PBMC samples were collected from trial participants at day 0 and at day 28 after the second dose.

The starting material was peripheral blood, obtained 28 days after the second AZD1222 dose. The chain uses TRBV19 and TRBJ1-2, with the D gene too uncertain to name. This TCR was recovered from an adult who received the AZD1222 COVID-19 vaccine. The CDR3 protein: CASSLSELYYGYTF. The DNA sequence follows: TGTGCCAGTAGTTTAAGCGAGTTATACTATGGCTACACCTTC.